Below are 10 T cell receptor beta chains sequenced from a single sample in a study of shared clonotypes between healthy human individuals. Profiling relied on immunoSEQ multiplex PCR, and the TCRdb table lists in-frame clones only, not all of them. Here the sample spans 1.6 million or so clones, roughly 96% being singletons. The sequenced sample was naive CD4+ T cells sorted from blood. Regarding subset: CD45RA+ positively selected. Receptor source: a man aged 25 to 40 in good health.

The CDR3 is CASSWDRGPQETQYF. The CDR3 DNA reads as TGTGCCAGCAGTTGGGACAGGGGCCCCCAAGAGACCCAGTACTTC. This rearrangement joins TRBV2 to TRBJ2-5, with TRBD1 matching 10 bases. The CDR3 has 15 amino acids. Germline CDR1 SNHLY, CDR2 FYNNEI. Unmatched junction bases numbered 4, after V lost 5 bases and J lost 1 base. The full variable domain, in which reference TRBV2 and TRBJ2-5 provide the parts outside the CDR3, is EPEVTQTPSHQVTQMGQEVILRCVPISNHLYFYWYRQILGQKVEFLVSFYNNEISEKSEIFDDQFSVERPDGSNFTLKIRSTKLEDSAMYFCASSWDRGPQETQYFGPGTRLLVL.

The rearrangement links TRBV7-2 to TRBJ2-7, with 8 positions matching TRBD1. Per the germline V gene, CDR1 is SGHTA and CDR2 is FQGNSA. The J segment lost 4 bases and the V segment lost 5 bases, leaving 16 bases of the junction unmatched. The CDR3 sequence is 17 residues long. The CDR3 spells CASSPGPRTGISYEQYF. The CDR3 DNA is TGTGCCAGCAGCCCCGGGCCCCGGACAGGGATTTCATACGAGCAGTACTTC.

This clone was counted a single time. Here the CDR3 reads CASSYLAGEIDTQYF. The DNA for the CDR3 is TGTGCCAGCAGTTACCTAGCGGGGGAAATAGATACGCAGTATTTT. This chain joins TRBV6-5 and TRBJ2-3; 10 nucleotides align to TRBD2. Unmatched junction bases numbered 4, after V lost 2 bases and J lost 5 bases. The length of the CDR3 is 15 residues. CDR1 and CDR2 (germline): MNHEY, SVGAGI.

The chain links TRBV30 to TRBJ2-3; tentatively, D is TRBD1 (6 bases). The germline V and J ends were trimmed by 7 bases and 5 bases, with 10 bases remaining between them. This CDR3 region has 11 residues. The germline V gene encodes CDR1 GTSNPN and CDR2 SVGIG (reference sequence). The CDR3 coding sequence is TGTGCCTCCGTGGGACAAGATACGCAGTATTTT. Its translation: CASVGQDTQYF.

The chain is built from TRBV29-1 and TRBJ2-3, with D hard to call. This CDR3 is 15 amino acids long. The V end was cut by 4 bases, the J end by 4 bases, with 18 bases between. CDR1 and CDR2 (germline): SQVTM, ANQGSEA. The CDR3 region has the DNA TGCAGCGTTGTTTCGGGCCGAGGAGTTGCAGATACGCAGTATTTT. Its translation is CSVVSGRGVADTQYF.

This chain connects TRBV7-9 to TRBJ2-7; 8 nucleotides line up with TRBD2. The germline V gene encodes CDR1 SEHNR and CDR2 FQNEAQ (reference sequence). Trimming took 6 bases from V and 3 from J; bases not matched to a gene: 4. There are 13 residues in the CDR3. CDR3 amino acids: CASRASGSYEQYF. The CDR3 region has the DNA TGTGCCAGCAGGGCCAGCGGGAGCTACGAGCAGTACTTC.

The J gene is TRBJ2-7, the V gene TRBV19; no firm D call. Germline CDR1 LNHDA, CDR2 SQIVND (reference sequence). The CDR3 runs to 11 residues. Trimming cost V 5 bases and J 2 bases, with 4 bases left between them. CDR3 amino acids: CASSGPYEQYF. CDR3 nucleotide sequence: TGTGCCAGTAGTGGTCCCTACGAGCAGTACTTC. Together with reference TRBV19 and TRBJ2-7, the CDR3 gives the full variable domain: DGGITQSPKYLFRKEGQNVTLSCEQNLNHDAMYWYRQDPGQGLRLIYYSQIVNDFQKGDIAEGYSVSREKKESFPLTVTSAQKNPTAFYLCASSGPYEQYFGPGTRLTVT.

The V gene is TRBV28, the J gene TRBJ1-1; D is possibly TRBD1 (6 bases). Trimming shortened V by 7 bases and J by 0 bases, and 21 bases separated the two germline ends. CDR1 and CDR2 from the germline V gene are MDHEN and SYDVKM. The CDR3 covers 17 residues. CDR3 DNA sequence: TGTGCCAGCACCCTCGTTGGAGGGGGAGCGTTGAACACTGAAGCTTTCTTT. Its protein product is CASTLVGGGALNTEAFF.

This rearrangement joins TRBV28 to TRBJ2-5, with 9 bases aligning to TRBD2. The CDR3 loop spans 15 amino acids. J gave up 5 bases and V 3 bases, and 7 bases lay outside the gene matches. Germline V gene lookup returns CDR1 MDHEN and CDR2 SYDVKM. The CDR3 region has the DNA TGTGCCAGCAGTTTTTGGATAGCGGGAGATGAGACCCAGTACTTC. Translation: CASSFWIAGDETQYF.

The J gene is TRBJ2-7, the V gene TRBV7-2; tentative D call: TRBD1 (5 bases). CDR1 and CDR2 from the germline V gene are SGHTA and FQGNSA. V was shortened by 5 bases and J by 6 bases, with 11 bases between the two germline ends. The CDR3 is 12 residues long. The CDR3 loop is CASSLDSFEQYF. The CDR3 nucleotides read TGTGCCAGCAGCCTAGACAGTTTCGAGCAGTACTTC.